This T cell receptor (beta chain) was recovered during a study of glioma-infiltrating T cells after dendritic cell vaccination. The PCR used 60 V beta and 13 J beta primers. Method: immunoSEQ multiplex PCR; TCRdb's copy keeps in-frame clones and lacks some. In the table there are about 73,000 clones, roughly 82% of which are singletons. The CDR3 has 14 residues. In germline, CDR1 is SGHTA, CDR2 FQGNSA. The V and J ends lost 3 bases and 5 bases, in that order; junction bases with no gene match: 2. This material consisted of blood, taken before dendritic cell vaccination. The rearrangement uses TRBV7-2 and TRBJ1-4; the match to TRBD1 covers 8 bases. This TCR was recovered from a human donor with glioblastoma. The CDR3 DNA follows: TGTGCCAGCAGCTTCCGGGACAGGAATGAAAAACTGTTTTTT. Translating it yields CASSFRDRNEKLFF.